The clone carrying this T cell receptor beta chain was detected ten times or more. Other nucleotide sequences from this sample produce the same CDR3. The data were produced by immunoSEQ multiplex PCR, yet TCRdb's version contains in-frame clones alone and is incomplete. Of about 51,000 clones in the sample, about 80% were seen once. The data belong to a study of OX40 agonist ivuxolimab in advanced cancers. V was cut by 7 bases and J by 3 bases, with 10 bases left in between. Germline CDR1 SGHAT, CDR2 FQNNGV. The CDR3 runs 12 residues. V usage is TRBV11-2 and J usage is TRBJ2-7; D may be TRBD1 or TRBD2 (5 bases each). The input for sequencing was CD4+ or CD8+ T cells sorted from blood, taken in a trial of the OX40 agonist ivuxolimab. This TCR was sampled from an adult with an advanced solid tumor such as melanoma, head and neck, liver or kidney cancer. CDR3 nucleotides: TGTGCCAGCAAGGGACGGGACTACGAGCAGTACTTC. As protein: CASKGRDYEQYF.